The next 19 T cell receptor beta chains were all read from a single sample in a study of type 1 and type 2 diabetes patients. Genomic DNA was the PCR template. Amplification of the beta chain CDR3 used 30 forward and 13 reverse multiplex primers. Using its own MiXCR run on the multiplex PCR reads, TCRdb lists one record per CDR3 protein. The sample has fewer than 350,000 distinct CDR3 sequences, 47% seen once. The sequenced sample was peripheral blood mononuclear cells (PBMCs). Source of these receptors: a man between 18 and 29 years old with type 2 diabetes.

The V gene is TRBV7-8, the J gene TRBJ1-5; D is possibly TRBD1 (6 bases). CDR1 SGHVS and CDR2 FQNEAQ come from the germline V gene. This CDR3 comprises 18 residues. Trimming removed 3 bases from V and 4 bases from J, with 22 bases in between. This CDR3 reads CASSFFGVSGAGNQPQHF. DNA for the CDR3: TGTGCCAGCAGCTTTTTCGGAGTTTCGGGGGCGGGGAATCAGCCCCAGCATTTT.

J is TRBJ2-2 and V is TRBV19; TRBD2 might be the D (5 bases). CDR3 size: 15 residues. Per germline, CDR1 LNHDA and CDR2 SQIVND (reference sequence). The ends were cut back, 6 bases at V and 7 bases at J, with 18 bases in the middle. As DNA, the CDR3 is TGTGCCAGTAGGACCTCCGGGTCGACTAACGGGGAGCTGTTTTTT. It translates to CASRTSGSTNGELFF.

This clonotype was observed many times. V usage is TRBV2 and J usage is TRBJ2-5; 9 bases map to TRBD2. The V and J ends lost 8 bases and 5 bases, in that order; junction bases with no gene match: 12. The CDR3 has 15 residues. CDR1 and CDR2 from the germline V gene are SNHLY and FYNNEI. The DNA for the CDR3 is TGTGCCAGCCGGGGACTAGCCATTGAATTGGAGACCCAGTACTTC. It specifies CASRGLAIELETQYF.

The chain is built from TRBV14 and TRBJ2-1; 15 nucleotides line up with TRBD2. This CDR3 has 15 residues. Germline CDR1 is SGHDN and CDR2 is FVKESK. With 3 bases clipped from V and 9 bases from J, the junction kept 3 bases outside the gene matches. CDR3 in DNA: TGTGCCAGCAGCCAGGGACTAGCGGGAGGCGGTGAGCAGTTCTTC. Translation gives CASSQGLAGGGEQFF.

The chain joins TRBV28 to TRBJ2-7, with TRBD2 matching over 7 bases. The CDR3 extends over 15 amino acids. Germline V gene data show CDR1 as MDHEN and CDR2 as SYDVKM. V shed 5 bases and J 4 bases; nucleotides not matched to a gene: 11. CDR3 region: CASSLGPGRAYEQYF. CDR3 nucleotide sequence: TGTGCCAGCAGTCTCGGCCCAGGGAGGGCGTACGAGCAGTACTTC.

V gene TRBV6-2 or TRBV6-3 combines with J gene TRBJ2-7; D may match TRBD1 or TRBD2 (5 bases each). Deletions cut 4 bases from V and 0 bases from J, with 10 bases between. Germline lookup yields CDR1 MNHEY and CDR2 SVGEGT. The CDR3 contains 14 residues. The CDR3 DNA reads as TGTGCCAGCAGTTTCCGGGACCGCTCCTACGAGCAGTACTTC. Translated, it gives CASSFRDRSYEQYF.

The rearrangement uses TRBV14 and TRBJ1-2; no firm D call. V gave up 1 base and J gave up 6 bases, with 6 bases separating them. Germline CDR1 and CDR2: SGHDN and FVKESK. The CDR3 has 12 amino acids. The DNA of the CDR3 is TGTGCCAGCAGCCAAGGACTCGATGGCTACACCTTC. Encoded protein: CASSQGLDGYTF.

The chain employs TRBV6-5 and TRBJ1-1; D not certain. Trimming took off 2 bases at V and 2 bases at J, with 6 bases between the two ends. CDR1 and CDR2 (germline): MNHEY, SVGAGI. This CDR3 comprises 13 residues. CDR3: CASSYGHNTEAFF. The CDR3 coding sequence is TGTGCCAGCAGTTACGGCCATAACACTGAAGCTTTCTTT.

This rearrangement joins TRBV19 to TRBJ2-3; perhaps TRBD1 as D (6 bases). Germline-derived CDR1 and CDR2 are LNHDA and SQIVND (reference sequence). The CDR3 has 14 residues. V shed 4 bases and J shed 0 bases, with 8 bases lying between them. The CDR3: CASSRDTSTDTQYF. In DNA form, the CDR3 reads TGTGCCAGTAGTAGGGACACCAGCACAGATACGCAGTATTTT.

The genes are TRBV19 and TRBJ1-2; a possible D gene is TRBD1 (5 bases). The CDR3 contains 13 residues. V was pared by 5 bases and J by 7 bases, with 14 bases between. Germline values: CDR1 LNHDA, CDR2 SQIVND (reference sequence). The DNA for the CDR3 is TGTGCCAGTAGTCCGGGGGGTCTTTCTGGCTACACCTTC. Translated: CASSPGGLSGYTF.

The chain recombines TRBV24-1 with TRBJ2-1; D might be TRBD1 or TRBD2, each matching 5 bases. The length of the CDR3 is 15 residues. V lost 6 bases and J lost 2, with 13 bases in between. Looked up from germline, CDR1 is KGHDR and CDR2 is SFDVKD. The CDR3 loop reads CATSMWDPPYNEQFF. In nucleotides, the CDR3 is TGTGCCACCAGTATGTGGGACCCCCCCTACAATGAGCAGTTCTTC.

V and J are TRBV27 and TRBJ2-7, with no clear D. The CDR3 runs 13 residues. V lost 5 bases and J 3 bases, leaving 11 bases between the germline ends. In germline, CDR1 is MNHEY, CDR2 SMNVEV (reference sequence). The CDR3, as DNA: TGTGCCAGCAGTCTCTGGGATTACTACGAGCAGTACTTC. Its protein is CASSLWDYYEQYF.

V usage is TRBV20-1 and J usage is TRBJ2-7, with 16 bases that match TRBD2. V lost 6 bases, J lost 3 bases, and 14 bases stayed unmatched. The CDR3 has 18 residues. Germline-derived CDR1 and CDR2 are DFQATT and SNEGSKA (reference sequence). CDR3 in DNA: TGCAGTGCGTCCGATCCGGGACTAGCGGGGGGGCAAGACTACGAGCAGTACTTC. Translation: CSASDPGLAGGQDYEQYF.

CDR3 DNA sequence: TGTGCCAGCAGTTACCTAAGGGGGGCTAGCGGATCCTACGAGCAGTACTTC. This encodes CASSYLRGASGSYEQYF. This rearrangement joins TRBV6-5 to TRBJ2-7, with a possible D match to TRBD2 (7 bases). V dropped 2 bases and J dropped 1 base, with 18 bases sitting between them. Germline loops: CDR1 MNHEY, CDR2 SVGAGI. This CDR3 is 17 amino acids long.

The rearrangement links TRBV10-3 to TRBJ2-5; D gene unclear. V was trimmed by 7 bases and J by 1 base, leaving 13 bases between them. Germline V CDR1 and CDR2: ENHRY, SYGVKD. The CDR3 has 14 residues. The CDR3 nucleotides are TGTGCCATCAAAAGCCGTGAACTCCAAGAGACCCAGTACTTC. Translating it yields CAIKSRELQETQYF.

This clonotype has a handful of counts. The J gene is TRBJ1-6, the V gene TRBV28; weak D call: TRBD1 (6 bases). V was cut by 7 bases and J by 7 bases, with 17 bases left in between. The CDR3 runs to 15 residues. In germline, CDR1 is MDHEN, CDR2 SYDVKM. The CDR3 bases are TGTGCCAGCAACCGGACAGATTATCGCAATTCACCCCTCCACTTT. As protein: CASNRTDYRNSPLHF.

This clonotype turned up a few times. The rearrangement joins TRBV19 to TRBJ2-7; D remains ambiguous. Trimming removed 1 base at V and 3 bases at J, with 10 bases between. CDR3 size: 14 residues. Germline-derived CDR1 and CDR2 are LNHDA and SQIVND (reference sequence). CDR3 nucleotide sequence: TGTGCCAGTAGTATAGGTTTCACCGGCTACGAGCAGTACTTC. Its protein is CASSIGFTGYEQYF.

The rearrangement joins TRBV19 to TRBJ1-5, with 11 bases identical to TRBD1. The CDR3 covers 14 residues. Trimming took 10 bases from V and 3 from J; bases not matched to a gene: 5. Germline V gene data show CDR1 as LNHDA and CDR2 as SQIVND (reference sequence). This CDR3 is CATRTGGTNQPQHF. The CDR3 DNA follows: TGTGCCACTAGGACAGGGGGCACCAATCAGCCCCAGCATTTT.

This clonotype was detected only a few times. The V and J genes are TRBV7-2 and TRBJ2-3; D perhaps matches TRBD2 (5 bases). Germline-derived CDR1 and CDR2 are SGHTA and FQGNSA. CDR3 length: 15 amino acids. V was pared by 1 base and J by 0 bases, with 8 bases between. The CDR3 DNA sequence: TGTGCCAGCAGCTTAGTACGGGGTAGCACAGATACGCAGTATTTT. Protein sequence: CASSLVRGSTDTQYF.